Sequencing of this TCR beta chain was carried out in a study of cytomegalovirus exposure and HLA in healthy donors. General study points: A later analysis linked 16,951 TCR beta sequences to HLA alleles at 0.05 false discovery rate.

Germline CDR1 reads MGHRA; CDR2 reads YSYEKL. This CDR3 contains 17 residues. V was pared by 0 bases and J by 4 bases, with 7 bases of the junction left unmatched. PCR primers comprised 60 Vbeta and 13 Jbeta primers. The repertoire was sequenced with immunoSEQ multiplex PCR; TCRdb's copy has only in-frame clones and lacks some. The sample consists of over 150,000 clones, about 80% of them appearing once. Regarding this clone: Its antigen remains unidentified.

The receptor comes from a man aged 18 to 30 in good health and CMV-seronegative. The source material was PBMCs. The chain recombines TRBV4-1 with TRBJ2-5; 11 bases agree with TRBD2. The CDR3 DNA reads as TGCGCCAGCAGCCAAGATTATAGCGGGGGGGCGGGAGAGACCCAGTACTTC. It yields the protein CASSQDYSGGAGETQYF.